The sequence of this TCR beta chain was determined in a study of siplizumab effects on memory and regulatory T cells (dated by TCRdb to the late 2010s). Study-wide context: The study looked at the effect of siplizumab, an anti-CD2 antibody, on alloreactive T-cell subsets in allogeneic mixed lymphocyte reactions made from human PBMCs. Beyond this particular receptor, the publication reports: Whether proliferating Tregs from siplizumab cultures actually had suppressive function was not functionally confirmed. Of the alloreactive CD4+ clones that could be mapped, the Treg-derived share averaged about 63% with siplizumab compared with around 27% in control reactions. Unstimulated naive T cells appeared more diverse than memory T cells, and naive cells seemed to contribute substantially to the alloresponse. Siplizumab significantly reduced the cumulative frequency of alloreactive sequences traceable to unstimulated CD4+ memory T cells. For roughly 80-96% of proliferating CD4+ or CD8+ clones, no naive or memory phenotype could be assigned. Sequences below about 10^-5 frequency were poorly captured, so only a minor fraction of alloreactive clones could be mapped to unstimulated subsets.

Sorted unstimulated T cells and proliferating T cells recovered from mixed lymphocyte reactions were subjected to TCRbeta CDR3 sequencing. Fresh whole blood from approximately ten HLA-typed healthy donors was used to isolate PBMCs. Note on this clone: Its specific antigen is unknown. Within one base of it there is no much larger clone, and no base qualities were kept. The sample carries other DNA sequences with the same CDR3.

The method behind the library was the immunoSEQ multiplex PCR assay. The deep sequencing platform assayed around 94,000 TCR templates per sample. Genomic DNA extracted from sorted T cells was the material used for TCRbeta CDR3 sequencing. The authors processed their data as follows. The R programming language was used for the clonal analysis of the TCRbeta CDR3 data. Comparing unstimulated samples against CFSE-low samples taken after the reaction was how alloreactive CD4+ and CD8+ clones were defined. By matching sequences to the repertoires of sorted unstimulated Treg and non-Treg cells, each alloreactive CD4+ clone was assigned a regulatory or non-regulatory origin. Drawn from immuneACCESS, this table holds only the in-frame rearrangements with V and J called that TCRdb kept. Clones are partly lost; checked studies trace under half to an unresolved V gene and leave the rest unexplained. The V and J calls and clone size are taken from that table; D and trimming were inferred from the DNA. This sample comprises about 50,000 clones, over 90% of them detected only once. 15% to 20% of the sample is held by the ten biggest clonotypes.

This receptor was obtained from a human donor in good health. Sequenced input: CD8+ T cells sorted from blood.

The CDR3 region has the sequence CASRNSGRLNEQYF. The bases are TGTGCCAGCAGAAATAGCGGGAGGCTCAACGAGCAGTACTTC. The chain employs TRBV5-6 and TRBJ2-7, with 10 bases aligning to TRBD2. Measured from the cysteine to the phenylalanine, the CDR3 is 14 residues long. Here the CDR3 DNA is all that survives: 42 bases in frame from base 1. After removal of 5 bases from V and 5 bases from J, the junction retains 7 bases not matched to a gene. Based on the germline V gene, the CDR1 and CDR2 sequences are SGHDT and YYEEEE.